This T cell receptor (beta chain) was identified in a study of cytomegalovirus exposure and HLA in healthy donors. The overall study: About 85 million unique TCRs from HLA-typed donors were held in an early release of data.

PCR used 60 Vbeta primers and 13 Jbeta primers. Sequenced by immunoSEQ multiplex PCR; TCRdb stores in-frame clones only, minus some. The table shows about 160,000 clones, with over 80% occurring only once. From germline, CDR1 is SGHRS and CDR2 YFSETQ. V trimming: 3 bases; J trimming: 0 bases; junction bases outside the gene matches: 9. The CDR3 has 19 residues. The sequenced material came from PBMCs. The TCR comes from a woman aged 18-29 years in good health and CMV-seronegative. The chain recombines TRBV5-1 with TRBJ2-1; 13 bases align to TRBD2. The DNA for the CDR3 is TGCGCCAGCAGCTCCCTGACTAGCGGGGGGTTTAGCTCCTACAATGAGCAGTTCTTC. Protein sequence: CASSSLTSGGFSSYNEQFF.